One and the same sample provided the 11 T cell receptor beta chains below, sequenced in a study of CD4 and CD8 cells across lung adenocarcinoma regions. MiXCR, applied by TCRdb to the PCR reads, yields one record per CDR3 protein. The table shows around 3,800 distinct CDR3 sequences, with about 61% occurring only once. Sequenced material: CD4+ T cells from the center of a lung tumor. These TCRs come from a male donor with lung adenocarcinoma. The CD4 and CD8 labels of this study may be unreliable.

CDR3 amino acids: CASSLNWEGRNGYTF. The CDR3 DNA follows: TGTGCCAGCAGCTTAAATTGGGAGGGCCGAAATGGCTACACCTTC. The gene calls are TRBV7-2 and TRBJ1-2; no clear D. Germline CDR1 and CDR2: SGHTA and FQGNSA. The V and J ends lost 2 bases and 6 bases respectively, with 16 bases between them. The CDR3 length is 15 residues.

The table lists this clonotype with a few counts. V is TRBV25-1 and J is TRBJ2-7; tentative D call: TRBD1 (6 bases). This CDR3 spans 13 amino acids. Per germline, CDR1 MGHDK and CDR2 SYGVNS. With 4 bases removed from V and 3 bases from J, the gap between germline ends came to 10 bases. The CDR3 is CASSAGDNYEQYF. CDR3 bases: TGTGCCAGCAGTGCCGGGGACAACTACGAGCAGTACTTC.

This chain links TRBV12-3 or TRBV12-4 with TRBJ2-1, with D possibly called TRBD1 or TRBD2 (5 bases each). The J call may be wrong; the DNA end is better matched by TRBJ2-7. This CDR3 has 15 amino acids. The CDR3 nucleotides read TGTGCCAGCAGTTTAGGGGGGAGTCGATACAATGAGCAGTACTTC. Its translation: CASSLGGSRYNEQYF.

The V and J genes are TRBV7-2 and TRBJ2-5; perhaps D is TRBD1 or TRBD2 (7 bases each). Germline CDR1 reads SGHTA; CDR2 reads FQGNSA. Deletions cut 5 bases from V and 5 bases from J, with 9 bases between. The CDR3 extends over 12 amino acids. The CDR3 region is CASSQGGETQYF. Written as DNA, the CDR3 is TGTGCCAGCAGCCAGGGGGGGGAGACCCAGTACTTC.

This chain uses TRBV25-1 with TRBJ2-3; D assignment may be TRBD1 or TRBD2 (7 bases each). Gene TRBJ2-5 matches the end of the DNA better, so the J call may be wrong. This CDR3 has 16 residues. Germline V gene sequence: CDR1 MGHDK, CDR2 SYGVNS. The DNA for the CDR3 is TGTGCCAGCAGGGGGGCAGGGGGAGGGGACAGAGATACCCAGTACTTC. Amino acid sequence: CASRGAGGGDRDTQYF.

CDR3 nucleotides: TGTGCCAGCAGTTTAGGACGCGAGCAGTTCTTC. Its translation: CASSLGREQFF. The rearrangement joins TRBV12-3 or TRBV12-4 to TRBJ2-1; no clear D gene. V dropped 1 base and J dropped 10 bases, with 5 bases sitting between them. CDR3 length: 11 amino acids.

This clonotype was counted between two and nine times. The V and J genes are TRBV6-1 and TRBJ2-3; D gene ambiguous. The CDR3 loop spans 13 amino acids. V lost 6 bases to trimming and J lost 8 bases, with 15 bases between them. Germline CDR1 is MNHNS and CDR2 is SASEGT. CDR3 bases: TGTGCCAGCAGCTTCGGACCCGGTGGTACGCAGTATTTT. Translating it yields CASSFGPGGTQYF.

With regard to this clonotype: Mismatch with germline at one junction end may stem from a read error. The rearrangement uses TRBV7-7 and TRBJ2-3; 8 nucleotides align to TRBD2. CDR1 SSHAT and CDR2 FNYEAQ come from the germline V gene (reference sequence). The CDR3 covers 15 residues. CDR3 in DNA: TGTGCTAGCAGCTCGGGGGGGGGAGCCAAGGACACGCAGTATTTC. Protein sequence: CASSSGGGAKDTQYF.

This chain uses TRBV6-1 with TRBJ2-1; D might be TRBD1 (6 bases). The CDR3 sequence is 15 residues long. Germline loops: CDR1 MNHNS, CDR2 SASEGT. Trimming shortened V by 6 bases and J by 6 bases, and 18 bases separated the two germline ends. CDR3 sequence reads: CASRRQVLGPNEQFF. The CDR3 DNA reads as TGTGCCAGCAGACGACAGGTTTTAGGACCCAATGAGCAGTTCTTC.

This sequence joins TRBV6-1 and TRBJ2-1; 13 nucleotides line up with TRBD2. The ends lost 2 bases at V and 6 bases at J; junction bases unmatched: 4. Germline V CDR1 and CDR2: MNHNS, SASEGT. This CDR3 is 16 amino acids long. Here the CDR3 DNA reads TGTGCCAGCAGTGAACCGGGACTAGCGGGGAGCAATGAGCAGTTCTTC. Residues: CASSEPGLAGSNEQFF.

In nucleotides, the CDR3 is TGTGCCAGCAGTGCCATATACAATGAGCAGTTCTTC. Translated, it gives CASSAIYNEQFF. The rearrangement links TRBV6-2 or TRBV6-3 to TRBJ2-1, with D unclear. V lost 5 bases to trimming and J lost 4 bases, with 6 bases between them. Germline CDR1 and CDR2: MNHEY and SVGEGT. The CDR3 runs to 12 residues.